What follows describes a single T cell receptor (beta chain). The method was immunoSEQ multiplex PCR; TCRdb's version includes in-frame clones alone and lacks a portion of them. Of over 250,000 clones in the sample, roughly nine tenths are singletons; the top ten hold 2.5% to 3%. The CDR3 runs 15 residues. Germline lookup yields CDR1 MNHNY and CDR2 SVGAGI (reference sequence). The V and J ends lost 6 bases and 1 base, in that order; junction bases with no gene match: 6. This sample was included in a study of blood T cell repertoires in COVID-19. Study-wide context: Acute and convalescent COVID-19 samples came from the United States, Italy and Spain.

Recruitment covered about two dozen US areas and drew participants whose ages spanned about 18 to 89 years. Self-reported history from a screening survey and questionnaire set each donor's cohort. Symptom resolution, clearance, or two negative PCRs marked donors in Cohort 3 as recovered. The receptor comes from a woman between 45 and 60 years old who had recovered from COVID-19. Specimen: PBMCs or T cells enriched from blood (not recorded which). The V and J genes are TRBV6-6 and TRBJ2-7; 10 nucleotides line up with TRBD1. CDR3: CASSARDRGSYEQYF. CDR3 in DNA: TGTGCCAGCAGCGCCAGGGACAGGGGTTCCTACGAGCAGTACTTC.